A single sample gave rise to the 23 T cell receptor beta chains below, sequenced in a study of low-dose radiotherapy and immunotherapy resistance in tumors. First-strand cDNA used TRAV- and TRBV-specific primers, covering alpha and beta chains. TCRs underwent around 18 PCR cycles of amplification with a constant-region primer and V-primer adapter. TCRdb passed the reads through MiXCR, listing each CDR3 protein once. The sample records over 55,000 distinct CDR3 sequences, roughly 30% being singletons. Time point reported: before trial treatment. The material was PBMCs, obtained before treatment. The receptors here all came from a female donor with ovarian cancer.

With regard to this clonotype: A much bigger clone sits one base away, suggesting this may be a read error. V is TRBV29-1 and J is TRBJ2-7; D is possibly TRBD2 (6 bases). CDR1 is SQVTM and CDR2 is ANQGSEA in the germline V gene. CDR3 length: 12 amino acids. Trimming pared 4 bases from V and 6 bases from J, leaving 13 bases between. The CDR3 DNA is TGCAGCGTTGGTTACCGGGGGAGCGAGCAGTACTTC. Amino acid sequence: CSVGYRGSEQYF.

The V call is TRBV7-2, the J call TRBJ2-7, with 9 bases matching TRBD1. The CDR3 length is 16 residues. V shed 3 bases, J shed 3 bases, and the junction held 9 bases outside the gene matches. Germline lookup yields CDR1 SGHTA and CDR2 FQGNSA. The CDR3 is CASSLSTGGRYYEQYF. The CDR3 bases are TGTGCCAGCAGCTTGTCGACAGGGGGAAGATACTACGAGCAGTACTTC.

This clonotype was seen at least ten times. The genes are TRBV29-1 and TRBJ2-2; D perhaps matches TRBD2 (7 bases). Germline V gene data show CDR1 as SQVTM and CDR2 as ANQGSEA. CDR3 length: 16 amino acids. Trimming removed 7 bases at V and 3 bases at J, with 21 bases between. The CDR3 DNA follows: TGCAGCGCCCAAATGGGAGGGGGGCGCGACACCGGGGAGCTGTTTTTT. Protein sequence: CSAQMGGGRDTGELFF.

This clonotype was picked up many times. The gene calls are TRBV29-1 and TRBJ2-1; 13 bases line up with TRBD2. From germline, CDR1 is SQVTM and CDR2 ANQGSEA. J was trimmed by 7 bases and V by 2 bases; bases with no gene match: 8. The CDR3 runs 16 residues. CDR3 sequence reads: CSVENSGTSGTNEQFF. The CDR3 nucleotides are TGCAGCGTTGAAAACTCCGGGACTAGCGGGACGAATGAGCAGTTCTTC.

There are many counts of this clonotype. V gene TRBV7-8 combines with J gene TRBJ2-1; D unresolved. This CDR3 has 12 amino acids. Trimming left V 1 base short and J 6 bases short, with 4 bases between. Germline CDR1 is SGHVS and CDR2 is FQNEAQ. CDR3 loop: CASSLGVNEQFF. As DNA, the CDR3 is TGTGCCAGCAGCTTAGGGGTCAATGAGCAGTTCTTC.

This clonotype was recorded at least ten times. The chain couples TRBV2 to TRBJ2-6; TRBD2 is a possible D gene (5 bases). The germline V gene encodes CDR1 SNHLY and CDR2 FYNNEI. The CDR3 totals 13 residues. CDR3 region: CASEGPGANVLTF. Here the CDR3 DNA reads TGTGCGAGCGAGGGCCCTGGGGCCAACGTCCTGACTTTC. Filled out from reference TRBV2 and TRBJ2-6, the complete variable domain reads EPEVTQTPSHQVTQMGQEVILRCVPISNHLYFYWYRQILGQKVEFLVSFYNNEISEKSEIFDDQFSVERPDGSNFTLKIRSTKLEDSAMYFCASEGPGANVLTFGAGSRLTVL.

The sample holds many counts of this clonotype. This chain joins TRBV7-3 and TRBJ2-1, with TRBD2 matching over 7 bases. The CDR3 contains 15 residues. Trimming cost V 6 bases and J 7 bases; bases outside gene matches: 12. CDR1 is SGHTA and CDR2 is FQGTGA in the germline V gene. The CDR3 protein is CASSPSGTNGNEQFF. In DNA, the CDR3 is TGTGCCAGCAGTCCCTCCGGGACTAATGGGAATGAGCAGTTCTTC.

This clonotype showed up many times. The chain links TRBV30 to TRBJ1-1; D is uncertain. The CDR3 sequence is 13 residues long. From germline, CDR1 is GTSNPN and CDR2 SVGIG (reference sequence). V lost 0 bases to trimming and J lost 2 bases, with 7 bases between them. The DNA of the CDR3 is TGTGCCTGGAGTGTAGGAGACAACACTGAAGCTTTCTTT. Its translation is CAWSVGDNTEAFF.

This clonotype turned up a few times. V usage is TRBV6-2 or TRBV6-3 and J usage is TRBJ2-7; 10 nucleotides line up with TRBD1. Looked up from germline, CDR1 is MNHEY and CDR2 is SVGEGT. The CDR3 sequence is 14 residues long. Trimming cost V 2 bases and J 6 bases; bases outside gene matches: 4. The CDR3 loop is CASSYTGQGVEQYF. The CDR3 nucleotides are TGTGCCAGCAGTTACACCGGACAGGGGGTCGAGCAGTACTTC.

This clonotype was found a few times. One junction end does not reproduce the germline sequence, and a read error may be involved. The J gene is TRBJ2-7, the V gene TRBV18, with D perhaps matching TRBD2 (7 bases). From germline, CDR1 is KGHSH and CDR2 LQKENI. The CDR3 length is 15 residues. DNA of the CDR3: TGTGCCAGCGCACCTCTGGCGGGGGCTTCCTACGAGCAGTACTTC. It encodes CASAPLAGASYEQYF.

The sample holds many counts of this clonotype. This sequence joins TRBV5-1 and TRBJ2-3; 8 bases line up with TRBD2. CDR3 length: 15 residues. After removal of 4 bases from V and 3 bases from J, the junction contained 7 bases not matched to a gene. Germline CDR1 and CDR2: SGHRS and YFSETQ. The CDR3 is CASSRTGGGTDTQYF. CDR3 DNA: TGCGCCAGCAGCCGTACTGGCGGGGGGACAGATACGCAGTATTTT.

Comment on this clonotype: Just one base apart from a much larger clone, this may be a read error. The chain carries TRBV20-1 and TRBJ2-3, with D maybe TRBD2 (5 bases). The CDR3 totals 15 residues. Trimming removed 2 bases at V and 0 bases at J, with 12 bases between. Germline V gives CDR1 DFQATT, CDR2 SNEGSKA (reference sequence). This chain's CDR3 is CSARNGRASTDTQYF. The CDR3 DNA reads as TGCAGTGCTAGAAATGGGCGGGCCAGCACAGATACGCAGTATTTT.

This clonotype occurred many times. J is TRBJ2-1 and V is TRBV5-6; D is perhaps TRBD2 (6 bases). This CDR3 spans 15 amino acids. CDR1 and CDR2 (germline): SGHDT, YYEEEE. V was cut by 4 bases and J by 9 bases, with 20 bases left in between. Here the CDR3 reads CASSTGLPENGEQFF. The CDR3 DNA reads as TGTGCCAGCAGCACGGGACTTCCCGAAAACGGTGAGCAGTTCTTC.

This clonotype was detected ten times or more. J is TRBJ2-7 and V is TRBV19; 13 bases are a match to TRBD2. Germline V CDR1 and CDR2: LNHDA, SQIVND (reference sequence). The CDR3 runs 15 residues. V dropped 4 bases and J dropped 2; count of bases not matched to a gene: 2. The DNA for the CDR3 is TGTGCCAGTAGTAACGGACTAGCGGGGGCCTACGAGCAGTACTTC. The encoded protein is CASSNGLAGAYEQYF. Full variable domain (remainder filled in from reference TRBV19 and TRBJ2-7): DGGITQSPKYLFRKEGQNVTLSCEQNLNHDAMYWYRQDPGQGLRLIYYSQIVNDFQKGDIAEGYSVSREKKESFPLTVTSAQKNPTAFYLCASSNGLAGAYEQYFGPGTRLTVT.

There are many counts of this clonotype. The chain employs TRBV5-1 and TRBJ2-7; D not certain. The CDR3 extends over 13 amino acids. CDR1 is SGHRS, CDR2 YFSETQ, per germline. Trimming took 2 bases from V and 4 from J, leaving 10 bases between them. CDR3: CASSFRRNYEQYF. Written as DNA, the CDR3 is TGCGCCAGCAGCTTCCGCAGGAATTACGAGCAGTACTTC. The whole variable domain, filled in from reference TRBV5-1 and TRBJ2-7, reads KAGVTQTPRYLIKTRGQQVTLSCSPISGHRSVSWYQQTPGQGLQFLFEYFSETQRNKGNFPGRFSGRQFSNSRSEMNVSTLELGDSALYLCASSFRRNYEQYFGPGTRLTVT.

Note on this clonotype: At one of its ends the junction is not consistent with the germline gene, which may arise from a read error. The J gene is TRBJ1-1, the V gene TRBV13; 7 bases map to TRBD1. This CDR3 has 14 amino acids. In germline, CDR1 is PRHDT, CDR2 FYEKMQ (reference sequence). The DNA for the CDR3 is TGTGCCACCAGCAGTTTAGGGGGCATCACTGAAGCTTTCTTT. It translates to CATSSLGGITEAFF. The complete variable domain, with remaining parts taken from reference TRBV13 and TRBJ1-1, reads AAGVIQSPRHLIKEKRETATLKCYPIPRHDTVYWYQQGPGQDPQFLISFYEKMQSDKGSIPDRFSAQQFSDYHSELNMSSLELGDSALYFCATSSLGGITEAFFGQGTRLTVV.

Comments on this clonotype: This probably arose from a read error, given a far larger clone one base away. V and J are TRBV5-1 and TRBJ2-1; 9 bases align to TRBD2. The CDR3 contains 14 residues. Trimming cost V 0 bases and J 10 bases; bases outside gene matches: 5. Germline V gene sequence: CDR1 SGHRS, CDR2 YFSETQ. CDR3 protein: CASSLASGAGEQFF. The CDR3 nucleotides are TGCGCCAGCAGCTTGGCTAGCGGGGCTGGGGAGCAGTTCTTC.

This clonotype was recorded at least ten times. The chain is built from TRBV28 and TRBJ2-5; the D call may be TRBD1 or TRBD2 (6 bases each). V was pared by 3 bases and J by 2 bases, with 13 bases between. The germline V gene encodes CDR1 MDHEN and CDR2 SYDVKM. This CDR3 has 15 residues. CDR3 loop: CASSFGGRNQETQYF. The DNA of the CDR3 is TGTGCCAGCAGTTTTGGGGGGCGTAATCAAGAGACCCAGTACTTC.

This clonotype has only a few counts. The chain has TRBV6-2 or TRBV6-3 and TRBJ2-1; 8 bases are a match to TRBD2. Germline trimming cut 5 bases from V and 9 bases from J; bases unmatched to any gene: 15. Looked up from germline, CDR1 is MNHEY and CDR2 is SVGEGT. This CDR3 region has 16 residues. The DNA for the CDR3 is TGTGCCAGCAGTGGACGGACTAGCCCCTCCCGGGGTGAGCAGTTCTTC. It translates to CASSGRTSPSRGEQFF.

This clonotype was seen repeatedly, ten times or more. The CDR3 nucleotides read TGCAGTGCCCTTTATACAGTTAACACTGAAGCTTTCTTT. As protein: CSALYTVNTEAFF. The chain carries TRBV20-1 and TRBJ1-1; no clear D gene. The CDR3 spans 13 residues. Germline V CDR1 and CDR2: DFQATT, SNEGSKA (reference sequence). Deletions cut 6 bases from V and 2 bases from J, with 13 bases between.

CDR3 sequence (DNA): TGCGCCAGCAGCTGGGAGGGACAGGGAAATGAAAAACTGTTTTTT. This encodes CASSWEGQGNEKLFF. J is TRBJ1-4 and V is TRBV5-1; TRBD1 aligns across 9 bases. The ends lost 3 bases at V and 5 bases at J; junction bases unmatched: 5. CDR3 length: 15 residues. Germline CDR1 reads SGHRS; CDR2 reads YFSETQ.

Comment on this clonotype: A far larger clone is one nucleotide away, so this likely arose from a read error. J is TRBJ2-2 and V is TRBV5-3; the D gene is possibly TRBD1 (6 bases). TRBV5-3 counts as an open reading frame of uncertain function. The CDR3 extends over 15 amino acids. The CDR3, as DNA: TGTGCCAGCAGCTTGACCAGGGGGAACACCGGGGAGCTGTTTTTT. It yields the protein CASSLTRGNTGELFF.

The table lists this clonotype with a few counts. The chain uses TRBV12-3 or TRBV12-4 and TRBJ1-3, with D possibly being TRBD1 (5 bases). Trimming took off 3 bases at V and 0 bases at J, with 12 bases between the two ends. CDR3 length: 16 amino acids. CDR3 nucleotides: TGTGCCAGCAGTTTCGCAGGGTCCATCTCTGGAAACACCATATATTTT. It translates to CASSFAGSISGNTIYF.